The clone carrying this T cell receptor beta chain was observed many times. What it binds is unknown. Constant-segment primers and 5'RACE yielded cDNA libraries for TCR alpha and TCR beta, each carrying sample barcodes and UMIs. TCRdb independently ran MiXCR on the 5' RACE reads; one entry per CDR3 protein. The data hold 350,000 to 500,000 distinct CDR3 sequences, with more than 15% observed a single time. The entry originates in a study of T-cell memory formation after mild COVID-19. General study findings and limits: A subset of responding clones appeared in pre-infection memory, suggesting cross-reactive memory joined. CD4+ contracting clones were mainly CM and EM; CD8+ ones, EMRA.

Trimming stripped 6 bases from V and 5 bases from J, with 13 bases between. The CDR3 spans 13 residues. CDR1 SGHDN and CDR2 FVKESK come from the germline V gene. Sample: PBMCs or a T cell subset sorted from them (not recorded which). The J gene is TRBJ2-5, the V gene TRBV14, with D maybe TRBD1 (5 bases). This receptor was obtained from a man between 18 and 35 years old who had mild COVID-19 (a few samples of this study predate the infection). Cell type and time point are not known. The CDR3 region has the DNA TGTGCCAGCAGAAAATTGCCAGGGGAGACCCAGTACTTC. As protein: CASRKLPGETQYF.